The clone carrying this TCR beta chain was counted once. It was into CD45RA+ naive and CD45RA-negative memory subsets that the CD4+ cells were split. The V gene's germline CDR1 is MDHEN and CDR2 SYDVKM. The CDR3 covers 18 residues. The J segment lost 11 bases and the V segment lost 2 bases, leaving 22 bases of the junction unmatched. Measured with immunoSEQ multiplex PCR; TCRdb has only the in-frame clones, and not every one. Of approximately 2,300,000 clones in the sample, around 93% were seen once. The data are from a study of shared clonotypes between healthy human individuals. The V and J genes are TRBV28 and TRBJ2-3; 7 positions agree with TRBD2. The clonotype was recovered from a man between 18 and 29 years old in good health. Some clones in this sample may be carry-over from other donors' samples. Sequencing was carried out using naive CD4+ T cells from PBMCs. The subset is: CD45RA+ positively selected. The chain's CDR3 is CASSLGPSGTGLGGRQYF. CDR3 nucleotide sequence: TGTGCCAGCAGTTTAGGGCCAAGCGGGACCGGCCTGGGTGGGAGGCAGTATTTT.